What follows describes a single T cell receptor (beta chain). Its antigen remains unidentified. Vbeta (60) and Jbeta (13) primers were used in the PCR. Sequencing was performed with immunoSEQ multiplex PCR; in TCRdb, only in-frame clones are kept and a portion is missing. Here the sample spans a few hundred thousand clones, 81% being singletons. Germline V lookup: CDR1 SGHDT, CDR2 YYEEEE. CDR3 length equals 15 residues. This record belongs to a study of cytomegalovirus exposure and HLA in healthy donors. The donors, nominally healthy at sampling, likely had unrecorded immune exposures. Study-wide findings and caveats: The sole available immune exposure information was CMV serostatus.

V usage is TRBV5-6 and J usage is TRBJ2-5; the D gene is possibly TRBD2 (6 bases). Judging by the DNA end, TRBJ2-7 fits better; the J call may be wrong. What was sequenced was PBMCs. The sequence was obtained from a woman aged 60-70 years in good health and CMV-seropositive. This chain's CDR3 is CASSPRGGTRYEQYF. CDR3 nucleotides: TGTGCCAGCAGCCCCCGAGGCGGGACGCGCTACGAGCAGTACTTC.